Shown below are 15 T cell receptor beta chains from a single sample sequenced in a study of shared clonotypes between healthy human individuals. Assay used: immunoSEQ multiplex PCR; TCRdb lists only in-frame clones, some missing. The sample has fewer than 2.5 million clones; roughly 93% are singletons. Source material: naive CD4+ T cells from PBMCs. The sample's subset: CD45RA+ positively selected. The receptors were sampled from a man between 18 and 29 years old in good health. Some clones in this sample may be carry-over from other donors' samples.

The chain is built from TRBV9 and TRBJ2-1; 7 bases agree with TRBD2. The germline CDR1 and CDR2 sequences are SGDLS and YYNGEE. With V trimmed by 8 bases and J by 7 bases, 9 bases remained unmatched. CDR3 length: 13 residues. In nucleotides, the CDR3 is TGTGCCAGTCAGAGCGGGATTTCGAATGAGCAGTTCTTC. Translation: CASQSGISNEQFF. The full variable domain, with the rest looked up from reference TRBV9 and TRBJ2-1, is DSGVTQTPKHLITATGQRVTLRCSPRSGDLSVYWYQQSLDQGLQFLIQYYNGEERAKGNILERFSAQQFPDLHSELNLSSLELGDSALYFCASQSGISNEQFFGPGTRLTVL.

The chain combines TRBV2 with TRBJ2-3; tentative D call: TRBD1 (5 bases). V was shortened by 6 bases and J by 6 bases, with 7 bases between the two germline ends. The CDR3 is 11 amino acids. CDR1 and CDR2 from the germline V gene are SNHLY and FYNNEI. The CDR3 region is CASSDSDTQYF. CDR3 nucleotide sequence: TGTGCCAGCAGCGACAGCGATACGCAGTATTTT.

The rearrangement links TRBV28 to TRBJ1-5; 10 nucleotides agree with TRBD1. Germline V gene data show CDR1 as MDHEN and CDR2 as SYDVKM. V gave up 2 bases and J gave up 16 bases; unmatched junction bases: 5. The CDR3 is 12 residues long. The CDR3 sequence: CASSLRTGGSHF. The CDR3 DNA reads TGTGCCAGCAGTTTAAGGACAGGGGGTTCCCATTTT.

This chain connects TRBV19 to TRBJ2-1, with 7 bases matching TRBD1. The CDR3 is 11 amino acids. CDR1 and CDR2 from the germline V gene are LNHDA and SQIVND (reference sequence). The V and J ends lost 4 bases and 11 bases, in that order; junction bases with no gene match: 2. The CDR3 spells CASSTGQKQFF. CDR3 in DNA: TGTGCCAGTAGTACGGGACAGAAGCAGTTCTTC.

The chain couples TRBV7-3 to TRBJ2-5, with TRBD1 matching over 9 bases. Per the germline V gene, CDR1 is SGHTA and CDR2 is FQGTGA. V was clipped by 6 bases and J by 3 bases; unmatched bases: 2. CDR3 length equals 13 residues. The CDR3, as DNA: TGTGCCAGCAGTAGACAGGGGGAAGAGACCCAGTACTTC. The encoded protein is CASSRQGEETQYF. The full variable domain, completed using reference TRBV7-3 and TRBJ2-5, is GAGVSQTPSNKVTEKGKYVELRCDPISGHTALYWYRQSLGQGPEFLIYFQGTGAADDSGLPNDRFFAVRPEGSVSTLKIQRTERGDSAVYLCASSRQGEETQYFGPGTRLLVL.

The V call is TRBV28, the J call TRBJ2-1, with TRBD2 matching 7 bases. Germline V lookup: CDR1 MDHEN, CDR2 SYDVKM. The CDR3 is made up of 15 amino acids. V lost 4 bases and J lost 4; bases outside the gene matches: 7. The CDR3 region has the DNA TGTGCCAGCAGTTCCTCGGGACTACGATACAATGAGCAGTTCTTC. Translating gives CASSSSGLRYNEQFF. Supplemented by reference TRBV28 and TRBJ2-1, the full variable domain reads DVKVTQSSRYLVKRTGEKVFLECVQDMDHENMFWYRQDPGLGLRLIYFSYDVKMKEKGDIPEGYSVSREKKERFSLILESASTNQTSMYLCASSSSGLRYNEQFFGPGTRLTVL.

The CDR3 protein is CATYRGHQETQYF. The DNA of the CDR3 is TGTGCCACCTACAGGGGGCACCAAGAGACCCAGTACTTC. The rearrangement joins TRBV28 to TRBJ2-5; 9 bases match TRBD1. The CDR3 loop spans 13 amino acids. V lost 10 bases and J lost 0; bases outside the gene matches: 3. From germline, CDR1 is MDHEN and CDR2 SYDVKM.

The sample holds one count of this clone. This chain links TRBV2 with TRBJ2-3, with D perhaps matching TRBD2 (6 bases). Germline V lookup: CDR1 SNHLY, CDR2 FYNNEI. The CDR3 length is 13 residues. Trimming took 8 bases from V and 3 from J, leaving 12 bases between them. CDR3: CASGGGMTDTQYF. CDR3 DNA sequence: TGTGCCAGCGGAGGCGGGATGACAGATACGCAGTATTTT.

This chain uses TRBV30 with TRBJ2-3; D gene ambiguous. This CDR3 is built from 14 residues. The germline gives CDR1 GTSNPN, CDR2 SVGIG (reference sequence). V lost 6 bases and J 0 bases, leaving 13 bases between the germline ends. CDR3 sequence reads: CACPARASTDTQYF. DNA of the CDR3: TGTGCCTGCCCAGCTCGAGCTAGCACAGATACGCAGTATTTT. The full variable domain, in which reference TRBV30 and TRBJ2-3 provide the parts outside the CDR3, is SQTIHQWPATLVQPVGSPLSLECTVEGTSNPNLYWYRQAAGRGLQLLFYSVGIGQISSEVPQNLSASRPQDRQFILSSKKLLLSDSGFYLCACPARASTDTQYFGPGTRLTVL.

The V call is TRBV19, the J call TRBJ2-1; 8 bases are shared with TRBD1. CDR3 length: 13 residues. Trimming took 7 bases from V and 10 from J; bases not matched to a gene: 9. Germline CDR1 is LNHDA and CDR2 is SQIVND (reference sequence). The CDR3 is CASTADRGAEQFF. In DNA form, the CDR3 reads TGTGCCAGTACCGCAGACAGGGGAGCCGAGCAGTTCTTC.

The chain has TRBV5-1 and TRBJ2-3, with D possibly TRBD1 on 6 matching bases. Trimming cost V 7 bases and J 3 bases, with 12 bases left between them. The CDR3 runs to 13 residues. CDR1 and CDR2 from the germline V gene are SGHRS and YFSETQ. CDR3 nucleotides: TGCGCCAGCTGGGGCAGGGGAACAGATACGCAGTATTTT. Amino acid sequence: CASWGRGTDTQYF.

Note on this clone: At one end the junction does not follow the germline gene, possibly because of a read error. The chain employs TRBV30 and TRBJ2-3, with D perhaps being TRBD1 or TRBD2 (5 bases each). Germline V gene sequence: CDR1 GTSNPN, CDR2 SVGIG (reference sequence). This CDR3 is built from 13 residues. CDR3 sequence (DNA): TGTGCCTGGAGTCCCGGGGCCCCAGAAACGCAGTATTTT. This sequence encodes CAWSPGAPETQYF.

The rearrangement links TRBV11-3 to TRBJ2-1; no reliable D call. CDR1 and CDR2 (germline): SGHNT, YENEEA. The germline V and J ends were trimmed by 5 bases and 1 base, with 15 bases remaining between them. The CDR3 runs 16 residues. The CDR3 region has the DNA TGTGCCAGCAGCCCAGGACCCCTGGGGTCCTACAATGAGCAGTTCTTC. It is translated as CASSPGPLGSYNEQFF.

The V and J genes are TRBV5-4 and TRBJ2-1, with 9 bases matching TRBD2. V was pared by 4 bases and J by 1 base, with 6 bases of the junction left unmatched. The CDR3 has 16 residues. Looked up from germline, CDR1 is SGHNT and CDR2 is YYREEE (reference sequence). The chain's CDR3 is CASSLSGSVSYNEQFF. The CDR3 coding sequence is TGTGCCAGCAGCCTTAGCGGGAGTGTTTCCTACAATGAGCAGTTCTTC.

In regard to this clone: Compared with germline, one end of the junction differs, possibly owing to a read error. The V gene is TRBV5-1, the J gene TRBJ1-4, with 7 bases fitting TRBD1. There are 16 residues in the CDR3. In germline, CDR1 is SGHRS, CDR2 YFSETQ. The CDR3 spells CASSTEQGREFEELFF. CDR3 nucleotide sequence: TGCGCCAGCAGCACGGAACAGGGGCGCGAGTTTGAAGAACTGTTTTTT. Full variable domain (rest looked up from reference TRBV5-1 and TRBJ1-4): KAGVTQTPRYLIKTRGQQVTLSCSPISGHRSVSWYQQTPGQGLQFLFEYFSETQRNKGNFPGRFSGRQFSNSRSEMNVSTLELGDSALYLCASSTEQGREFEELFFGSGTQLSVL.